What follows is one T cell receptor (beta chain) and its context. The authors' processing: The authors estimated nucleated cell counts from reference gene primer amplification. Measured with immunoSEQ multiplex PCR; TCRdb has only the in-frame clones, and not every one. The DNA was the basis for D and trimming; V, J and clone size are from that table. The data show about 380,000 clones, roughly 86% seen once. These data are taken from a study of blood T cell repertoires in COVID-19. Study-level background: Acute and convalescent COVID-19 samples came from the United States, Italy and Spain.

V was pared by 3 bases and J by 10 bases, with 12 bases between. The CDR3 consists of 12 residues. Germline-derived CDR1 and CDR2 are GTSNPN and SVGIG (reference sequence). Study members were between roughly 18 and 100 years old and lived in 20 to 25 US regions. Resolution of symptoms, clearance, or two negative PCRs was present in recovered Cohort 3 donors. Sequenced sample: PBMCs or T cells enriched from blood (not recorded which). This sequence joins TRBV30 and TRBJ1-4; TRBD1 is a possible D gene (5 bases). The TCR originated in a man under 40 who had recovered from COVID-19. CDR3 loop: CAWRGLFGKLFF. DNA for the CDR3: TGTGCCTGGAGGGGACTCTTCGGAAAACTGTTTTTT.